These T cell receptor beta chains were read from a single sample in a study of Ad26.COV2.S vaccination and SARS-CoV-2 variants. Clones were sequenced by immunoSEQ multiplex PCR, and TCRdb holds only the in-frame ones, with some missing. The table shows 440,000 or so clones, with 80% to 95% occurring only once. The sample was peripheral blood, taken in a trial of Ad26.COV2.S vaccine versus placebo. The source is a person between 18 and 59 years old who received the Ad26.COV2.S COVID-19 vaccine or a placebo. Each CDR3 is given with its conserved first and last residue. Fields, in order: J gene, D gene, clone size, V gene, CDR3 length, CDR3 protein, CDR3 DNA. D genes are given only for firm matches. Clone size is shown for a subset of rows, as once, few, many or a class of expanded clone.

>TRBJ2-7|NA|NA|TRBV4-1|13
CASSRGTTYEQYF
TGCGCCAGCAGCCGAGGGACCACCTACGAGCAGTACTTC
>TRBJ2-3|TRBD2|NA|TRBV5-6|15
CASSSPSGRTDTQYF
TGTGCCAGCAGCTCCCCCAGCGGGAGGACAGATACGCAGTATTTT
>TRBJ1-1|TRBD1|NA|TRBV11-2|18
CASSLGGLTGEMNTEAFF
TGTGCCAGCAGCTTAGGAGGTCTTACAGGGGAAATGAACACTGAAGCTTTCTTT
>TRBJ1-5|NA|once|TRBV2|15
CASSEALRGNQPQHF
TGTGCCAGCAGTGAAGCGCTTCGGGGGAATCAGCCCCAGCATTTT
>TRBJ2-3|TRBD1|NA|TRBV7-9|14
CASSSPTGADTQYF
TGTGCCAGCAGCTCACCAACAGGGGCCGATACGCAGTATTTT
>TRBJ1-1|NA|once|TRBV29-1|16
CSVDGWQARGDTEAFF
TGCAGCGTCGACGGGTGGCAGGCGAGGGGGGACACTGAAGCTTTCTTT
>TRBJ2-2|TRBD2|NA|TRBV6-2/TRBV6-3|16
CASSYSMAGGPGELFF
TGTGCCAGCAGTTACTCGATGGCGGGGGGTCCCGGGGAGCTGTTTTTT
>TRBJ2-7|NA|NA|TRBV6-5|14
CASSADSTLYEQYF
TGTGCCAGCAGCGCTGACAGTACCCTTTACGAGCAGTACTTC
>TRBJ2-5|NA|NA|TRBV2|13
CASYPSSQETQYF
TGTGCCAGCTACCCTAGCTCCCAAGAGACCCAGTACTTC
>TRBJ2-1|TRBD2|NA|TRBV9|14
CASSPQYGGVEQFF
TGTGCCAGCAGCCCCCAGTACGGGGGGGTCGAGCAGTTCTTC
>TRBJ2-5|TRBD1|NA|TRBV11-3|18
CASSESKIGDRGRETQYF
TGTGCCAGCAGTGAGAGCAAGATCGGGGACAGGGGGAGGGAGACCCAGTACTTC
>TRBJ2-3|TRBD2|NA|TRBV27|17
CASSLSGLAGGWDTQYF
TGTGCCAGCAGTTTATCGGGACTAGCGGGGGGGTGGGATACGCAGTATTTT
>TRBJ1-5|NA|NA|TRBV6-2/TRBV6-3|14
CASSYNRGNQPQHF
TGTGCCAGCAGTTACAACAGGGGCAATCAGCCCCAGCATTTT
>TRBJ1-2|NA|NA|TRBV27|12
CASRERGGGYTF
TGTGCCAGCAGAGAGAGGGGGGGTGGCTACACCTTC
>TRBJ1-5|TRBD1|NA|TRBV28|15
CASSFPGQGNQPQHF
TGTGCCAGCAGTTTCCCTGGACAGGGCAATCAGCCCCAGCATTTT
>TRBJ2-7|NA|NA|TRBV7-8|12
CASSASPLGQYF
TGTGCCAGCAGCGCCTCCCCACTCGGGCAGTACTTC
>TRBJ2-2|NA|once|TRBV27|13
CASSRVSSGELFF
TGTGCCAGCTCGCGGGTTTCGTCCGGGGAGCTGTTTTTT
>TRBJ1-1|NA|NA|TRBV14|13
CASSRGLNTEAFF
TGTGCCAGCAGCCGGGGTCTTAACACTGAAGCTTTCTTT
>TRBJ2-3|TRBD2|NA|TRBV27|15
CASSKSSGDYGTQYF
TGTGCCAGCAGCAAGAGCAGTGGGGACTACGGGACGCAGTATTTT
>TRBJ1-5|NA|NA|TRBV5-5|15
CASSLAQTSNQPQHF
TGTGCCAGCAGCTTAGCCCAGACTAGCAATCAGCCCCAGCATTTT
>TRBJ2-7|TRBD1|NA|TRBV15|16
CATSRTGGRMSYEQYF
TGTGCCACCAGCAGAACAGGGGGTCGCATGTCCTACGAGCAGTACTTC
>TRBJ2-1|TRBD2|NA|TRBV7-9|16
CASSLEAGGTYNEQFF
TGTGCCAGCAGCTTAGAAGCGGGGGGGACCTACAATGAGCAGTTCTTC
>TRBJ1-6|NA|NA|TRBV15|17
CATSKPQTSSYNSPLHF
TGTGCCACCAGCAAACCACAGACGAGCTCCTATAATTCACCCCTCCACTTT
>TRBJ2-1|NA|NA|TRBV10-3|12
CAISERVNEQFF
TGTGCCATCAGTGAGCGAGTTAATGAGCAGTTCTTC
>TRBJ2-7|TRBD1|NA|TRBV27|16
CASSPPGQGLGYEQYF
TGTGCCAGCAGTCCTCCGGGACAGGGATTGGGCTACGAGCAGTACTTC
>TRBJ2-7|NA|NA|TRBV6-2/TRBV6-3|14
CASSYSRGYYEQYF
TGTGCCAGCAGTTACTCGAGAGGCTACTACGAGCAGTACTTC
>TRBJ2-2|NA|NA|TRBV19|15
CASFGPAPNTGELFF
TGTGCCAGTTTTGGGCCCGCCCCAAACACCGGGGAGCTGTTTTTT
>TRBJ2-7|TRBD1|NA|TRBV3-1/TRBV3-2|15
CASRAGTGTIYEQYF
TGTGCCAGCAGGGCCGGGACAGGGACCATCTACGAGCAGTACTTC
>TRBJ1-2|NA|NA|TRBV6-2/TRBV6-3|15
CASSPWASSNYGYTF
TGTGCCAGCAGTCCCTGGGCGAGCTCTAACTATGGCTACACCTTC
>TRBJ1-3|NA|NA|TRBV4-3|16
CASSQGGIPLGNTIYF
TGCGCCAGCAGCCAAGGCGGGATACCTCTCGGAAACACCATATATTTT
>TRBJ2-7|TRBD1|NA|TRBV10-3|14
CAIRMGQGFYEQYF
TGTGCCATCAGGATGGGACAGGGGTTCTACGAGCAGTACTTC
>TRBJ2-3|NA|NA|TRBV5-4|16
CASSLPERVGTDTQYF
TGTGCCAGCAGCTTGCCTGAGCGGGTGGGCACAGATACGCAGTATTTT
>TRBJ1-2|TRBD1|NA|TRBV5-1|15
CASSFTGQDYYGYTF
TGCGCCAGCAGCTTCACGGGACAGGATTACTATGGCTACACCTTC
>TRBJ1-3|NA|NA|TRBV28|12
CASNGGGNTIYF
TGTGCCAGCAATGGGGGGGGAAACACCATATATTTT
>TRBJ2-2|NA|NA|TRBV6-1|16
CASSESYRRNTGELFF
TGTGCCAGCAGTGAAAGTTACAGGAGGAACACCGGGGAGCTGTTTTTT
>TRBJ1-5|NA|NA|TRBV28|16
CASQPGGGGSNQPQHF
TGTGCCAGCCAACCCGGGGGGGGAGGTAGCAATCAGCCCCAGCATTTT
>TRBJ2-3|NA|NA|TRBV3-1/TRBV3-2|15
CASSQSGATTDTQYF
TGTGCCAGCAGCCAGTCTGGGGCTACCACAGATACGCAGTATTTT
>TRBJ2-7|NA|NA|TRBV19|13
CASREQGRDEQYF
TGTGCCAGTAGAGAACAGGGTAGGGACGAGCAGTACTTC
>TRBJ2-3|NA|NA|TRBV28|11
CASRYSDTQYF
TGTGCCAGCAGGTACTCAGATACGCAGTATTTT
>TRBJ1-2|NA|NA|TRBV12-5|13
CASALVPNYGYTF
TGTGCTAGTGCCCTCGTCCCCAACTATGGCTACACCTTC
>TRBJ2-2|TRBD1|NA|TRBV5-1|15
CASSPGQGVSGELFF
TGCGCCAGCAGCCCAGGACAGGGGGTGAGCGGGGAGCTGTTTTTT
>TRBJ1-2|NA|NA|TRBV3-1/TRBV3-2|16
CASSQGPKQGLYGYTF
TGTGCCAGCAGCCAAGGGCCCAAACAGGGTTTGTATGGCTACACCTTC
>TRBJ2-3|TRBD2|NA|TRBV13|18
CASSPTPGLAGSTDTQYF
TGTGCCAGCAGCCCTACTCCCGGACTAGCGGGGAGTACAGATACGCAGTATTTT
>TRBJ2-1|TRBD2|NA|TRBV11-2|16
CASSLVVAGGYNEQFF
TGTGCCAGCAGCTTAGTCGTAGCGGGGGGTTACAATGAGCAGTTCTTC
>TRBJ2-5|NA|NA|TRBV29-1|20
CSVDGFPPTSGYSRRETQYF
TGCAGCGTTGATGGATTTCCCCCGACCTCGGGATATTCCCGGAGGGAGACCCAGTACTTC